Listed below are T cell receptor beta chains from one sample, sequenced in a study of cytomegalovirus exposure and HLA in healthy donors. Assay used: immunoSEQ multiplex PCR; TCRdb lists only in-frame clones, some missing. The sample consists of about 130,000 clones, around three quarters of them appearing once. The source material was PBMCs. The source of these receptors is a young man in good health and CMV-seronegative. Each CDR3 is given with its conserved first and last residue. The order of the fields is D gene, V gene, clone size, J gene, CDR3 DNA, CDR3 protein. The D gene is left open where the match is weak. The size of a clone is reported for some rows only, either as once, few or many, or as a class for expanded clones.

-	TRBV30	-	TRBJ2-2	TGTGCCTGGAGGCGGAAGGACTCTACGAACACCGGGGAGCTGTTTTTT	CAWRRKDSTNTGELFF
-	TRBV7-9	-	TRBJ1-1	TGTTCCAGCAGCTTGCTGGGGAGCCGGGGTACTGAAGCTTTCTTT	CSSSLLGSRGTEAFF
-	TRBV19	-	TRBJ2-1	TGTGCCAGTAGTACCGCGGGCGCATACAATGAGCAGTTCTTC	CASSTAGAYNEQFF
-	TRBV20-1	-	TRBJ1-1	TGCAGCGCTAGAGTGTTCTTTGAAGCTTTCTTT	CSARVFFEAFF
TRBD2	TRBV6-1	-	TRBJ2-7	TGTGCCAGCAGACTAGCGGCGACCTACGAGCAGTACTTC	CASRLAATYEQYF
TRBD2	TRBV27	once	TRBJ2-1	TGTGCCAGCAGTTCCGGAGCGGGAGGGTGGTATGAGCAGTTCTTC	CASSSGAGGWYEQFF
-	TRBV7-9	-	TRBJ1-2	TGTTCCAGCAGCCCACCCTCACTACAGGGAGTAGGAGGAAACTATGGCTACACCTTC	CSSSPPSLQGVGGNYGYTF
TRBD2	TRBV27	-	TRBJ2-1	TGTGCCAGCAGTGAAACCGGGACTAGCGGGAGGGGGCAGTTCTTC	CASSETGTSGRGQFF
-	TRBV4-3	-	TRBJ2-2	TGCGCCAGCAGCCTGTACCGGCAGAGGTATTACACCGGGGAGCTGTTTTTT	CASSLYRQRYYTGELFF
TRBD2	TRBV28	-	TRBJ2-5	TGTGCCAGCGAAAGGACTAGCGGGAAAGAGACCCAGTACTTC	CASERTSGKETQYF
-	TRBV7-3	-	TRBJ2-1	TGTGCCAGCAGCTTAACAGGGACTTCCTACAATGAGCAGTTCTTC	CASSLTGTSYNEQFF
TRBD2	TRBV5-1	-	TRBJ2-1	TGCGCCAGCAGCTTGGACGGGAGGGCCTACAATGAGCAGTTCTTC	CASSLDGRAYNEQFF
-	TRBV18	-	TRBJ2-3	TGTGCCAGCTCCAACTACGGGGATACGCAGTATTTT	CASSNYGDTQYF
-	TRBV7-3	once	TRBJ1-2	TGTGCCAGCAGCGCGTCAAACAGGGCCCCAGTCGGTGGCTACACCTTC	CASSASNRAPVGGYTF
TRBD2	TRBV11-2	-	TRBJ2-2	TGTGCCAGCAGCTTAGGGGCGGGAGTGGGCACCGGGGAGCTGTTTTTT	CASSLGAGVGTGELFF
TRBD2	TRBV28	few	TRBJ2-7	TGTGCCAGCAGTTTAGTGGCGGGAGGGCCCGAGCAGTACTTC	CASSLVAGGPEQYF
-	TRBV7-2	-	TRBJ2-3	TGTGCCAGCAGCTTGAGGTTAGGCACAGATACGCAGTATTTT	CASSLRLGTDTQYF
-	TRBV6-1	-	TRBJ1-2	TGTGCCAGCAGTGACCCAGGAAGGAACTATGGCTACACCTTC	CASSDPGRNYGYTF
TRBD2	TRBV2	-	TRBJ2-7	TGTGCCAGCAGAGCGGGACTTGCCTCCTACGAGCAGTACTTC	CASRAGLASYEQYF